The rows below give T cell receptor beta chains drawn from one sample of a study of blood T cell repertoires in COVID-19. Here immunoSEQ multiplex PCR was the method, and the copy in TCRdb shows in-frame clones only, minus some. The sample includes 290,000 or so clones, more than 80% of them seen just once. Input material: PBMCs or T cells enriched from blood (not recorded which). The source is a woman aged 25 to 39 who had recovered from COVID-19. Both conserved end residues are part of each CDR3. Fields, in order: D gene, J gene, clone size, V gene, CDR3 protein, CDR3 DNA. D genes are given only for firm matches. Clone size appears in some rows only: once, few, many, or a class for an expanded clone.

NA	TRBJ2-4	few	TRBV6-2/TRBV6-3	CASSELDDRPNIQYF	TGTGCCAGCAGCGAACTCGACGACAGGCCAAACATTCAGTACTTC
NA	TRBJ1-5	NA	TRBV5-8	CASSLRQAQQPQHF	TGTGCCAGCAGCTTGAGGCAGGCCCAACAGCCCCAGCATTTT
NA	TRBJ2-7	NA	TRBV27	CASSPRQPYEQYF	TGTGCCAGCAGTCCGAGACAACCCTACGAGCAGTACTTC
NA	TRBJ1-6	NA	TRBV7-6	CASSLSNNSPLHF	TGTGCCAGCAGCCTATCGAACAATTCACCCCTCCACTTT
TRBD2	TRBJ2-7	NA	TRBV5-4	CASGSSTSVFSYEQYF	TGTGCCAGCGGCTCTTCGACTAGCGTCTTCTCCTACGAGCAGTACTTC
NA	TRBJ1-1	NA	TRBV5-1	CASSSRGGGTEAFF	TGCGCCAGCAGCTCGAGGGGAGGGGGGACTGAAGCTTTCTTT
TRBD2	TRBJ2-7	NA	TRBV19	CASSMGLGLYEQYF	TGTGCCAGTAGTATGGGACTAGGCCTCTACGAGCAGTACTTC
NA	TRBJ1-2	NA	TRBV10-3	CAISVTETYGYTF	TGTGCCATCAGTGTGACTGAGACCTATGGCTACACCTTC
NA	TRBJ1-1	NA	TRBV18	CASSPSVNTEAFF	TGTGCCAGCTCACCTTCAGTGAACACTGAAGCTTTCTTT
TRBD2	TRBJ2-7	once	TRBV24-1	CATSEKGLAGGKQYF	TGTGCCACCAGTGAAAAGGGACTAGCGGGAGGGAAGCAGTACTTC
TRBD2	TRBJ2-1	many	TRBV7-9	CASSMGLLSSYNEQFF	TGTGCCAGCAGCATGGGACTACTTAGCTCCTACAATGAGCAGTTCTTC
NA	TRBJ2-1	NA	TRBV19	CATSRVRNEQFF	TGTGCCACCTCCCGGGTTCGCAATGAGCAGTTCTTC
NA	TRBJ2-1	NA	TRBV10-1	CATPEWTYNEQFF	TGCGCCACCCCGGAGTGGACCTACAATGAGCAGTTCTTC
TRBD1	TRBJ1-4	NA	TRBV3-1/TRBV3-2	CASSQSGTGNEKLFF	TGTGCCAGCAGCCAGTCCGGGACAGGTAACGAAAAACTGTTTTTT
NA	TRBJ1-3	NA	TRBV19	CASSIDDTGISGNTIYF	TGTGCCAGTAGTATAGACGACACGGGAATCTCTGGAAACACCATATATTTT
TRBD2	TRBJ2-7	NA	TRBV13	CASSPEKAGETYEQYF	TGTGCCAGCAGCCCAGAGAAAGCGGGAGAAACTTACGAGCAGTACTTC
TRBD1	TRBJ2-1	NA	TRBV18	CASSPRIGQGADEQFF	TGTGCCAGCTCACCACGAATTGGACAGGGGGCTGATGAGCAGTTCTTC
NA	TRBJ1-2	NA	TRBV9	CASSGRNRVGYTF	TGTGCCAGCAGCGGGAGGAACAGGGTAGGCTACACCTTC
NA	TRBJ1-1	NA	TRBV30	CAMGLEAFF	TGTGCTATGGGACTTGAAGCTTTCTTT
TRBD2	TRBJ2-2	NA	TRBV7-3	CASSQGLAAGELFF	TGTGCCAGCAGCCAGGGACTAGCAGCCGGGGAGCTGTTTTTT
TRBD1	TRBJ1-4	NA	TRBV30	CAWGEQGSEKLFF	TGTGCCTGGGGAGAACAGGGGAGTGAAAAACTGTTTTTT
NA	TRBJ1-2	NA	TRBV5-1	CASSLVEGSNGYTF	TGCGCCAGCAGCTTGGTCGAGGGATCGAATGGCTACACCTTC
TRBD2	TRBJ2-1	once	TRBV6-2/TRBV6-3	CASSRYVSGTEQFF	TGTGCCAGCAGCCGATACGTTAGCGGGACTGAGCAGTTCTTC
TRBD2	TRBJ2-1	NA	TRBV28	CASRLGTSGNFYEQFF	TGTGCCAGCAGGTTAGGGACTAGCGGGAACTTCTATGAGCAGTTCTTC
NA	TRBJ1-5	NA	TRBV6-1	CASSEAGRVDNQPQHF	TGTGCCAGCAGTGAAGCAGGGAGAGTTGACAATCAGCCCCAGCATTTT
TRBD1	TRBJ2-3	NA	TRBV2	CARTGQGTDTQYF	TGTGCCAGAACGGGACAGGGGACAGATACGCAGTATTTT
TRBD1	TRBJ2-7	NA	TRBV5-6	CASQDSRDSVDEQYF	TGTGCCAGCCAAGACTCCCGGGACAGTGTAGACGAGCAGTACTTC
TRBD2	TRBJ2-1	NA	TRBV11-2	CASSPRGSGGEQFF	TGTGCCAGCAGCCCGAGGGGTAGCGGGGGTGAGCAGTTCTTC
NA	TRBJ2-7	NA	TRBV7-2	CASSPIHGGTSSYEQYF	TGTGCCAGCAGCCCTATTCACGGGGGTACTAGCTCCTACGAGCAGTACTTC
NA	TRBJ1-5	few	TRBV30	CAWSVTGKGNQPQHF	TGTGCCTGGAGTGTAACAGGGAAGGGCAATCAGCCCCAGCATTTT
NA	TRBJ1-2	NA	TRBV3-1/TRBV3-2	CASSQDQNYGYTF	TGTGCCAGCAGCCAAGATCAGAACTATGGCTACACCTTC
TRBD1	TRBJ2-4	once	TRBV10-3	CAISRTGGPAKNIQYF	TGTGCCATCAGTCGAACAGGGGGACCAGCCAAAAACATTCAGTACTTC
NA	TRBJ2-2	once	TRBV30	CAWSLGARATGELFF	TGTGCCTGGAGTTTGGGGGCGCGGGCCACCGGGGAGCTGTTTTTT
TRBD1	TRBJ1-2	NA	TRBV24-1	CATSWADRNLYGYTF	TGTGCCACCAGTTGGGCGGACAGGAATCTTTATGGCTACACCTTC
NA	TRBJ2-3	NA	TRBV7-9	CASSFLGETDTQYF	TGTGCCAGCAGCTTCTTGGGAGAGACAGATACGCAGTATTTT
NA	TRBJ2-1	once	TRBV25-1	CASSGLDYGEQFF	TGTGCCAGCAGTGGACTAGACTATGGTGAGCAGTTCTTC
NA	TRBJ2-1	NA	TRBV10-1	CASSLDNEQFF	TGCGCCAGCAGCCTCGACAATGAGCAGTTCTTC
NA	TRBJ2-6	NA	TRBV6-4	CASSDSSSTTSGANVLTF	TGTGCCAGCAGTGATAGTTCTAGTACCACCTCTGGGGCCAACGTCCTGACTTTC
TRBD1	TRBJ2-7	NA	TRBV15	CATSRDKRDRGRFPYEQYF	TGTGCCACCAGCAGAGATAAACGGGACAGGGGTCGGTTCCCCTACGAGCAGTACTTC
TRBD1	TRBJ1-2	NA	TRBV30	CAWRQDREHGYTF	TGTGCCTGGAGACAGGACAGGGAGCATGGCTACACCTTC
NA	TRBJ2-7	NA	TRBV7-2	CASSPTNQGFEQYF	TGTGCCAGCAGCCCCACCAATCAGGGTTTCGAGCAGTACTTC